Below, 25 T cell receptor beta chains from the same sample are listed, as sequenced in a study of T cell responses to AZD1222 COVID-19 vaccine. Profiled with immunoSEQ multiplex PCR; TCRdb holds only in-frame clones, not every one. The profile shows 150,000 to 200,000 clones, about 92% of them singletons. This sample comprised peripheral blood, obtained on day 0 of AZD1222 vaccination. Receptor source: an adult in good health.

This clone was detected once. The chain is built from TRBV28 and TRBJ1-4; TRBD1 matches 8 bases. There are 13 residues in the CDR3. The V gene's germline CDR1 is MDHEN and CDR2 SYDVKM. Trimming cost V 6 bases and J 8 bases; bases outside gene matches: 5. CDR3: CASSRDRREKLFF. Here the CDR3 DNA reads TGTGCCAGCAGCCGGGACAGGCGAGAAAAACTGTTTTTT.

The J gene is TRBJ1-2, the V gene TRBV18, with D maybe TRBD1 (6 bases). The CDR3 sequence is 14 residues long. V gave up 2 bases and J gave up 3 bases, with 10 bases separating them. CDR1 KGHSH and CDR2 LQKENI come from the germline V gene. The DNA for the CDR3 is TGTGCCAGCTCACCAGGGGGGCTAGACTATGGCTACACCTTC. Encoded protein: CASSPGGLDYGYTF.

This clone appeared once. The chain is built from TRBV29-1 and TRBJ2-3; D is possibly TRBD2 (5 bases). V was shortened by 8 bases and J by 2 bases, with 17 bases between the two germline ends. The CDR3 contains 14 residues. Germline V CDR1 and CDR2: SQVTM, ANQGSEA. CDR3 in DNA: TGCAGCCTCAGATGGACTCATTCCACAGATACGCAGTATTTT. Translation: CSLRWTHSTDTQYF.

This clone was seen once. This chain uses TRBV5-6 with TRBJ1-1; the D gene is possibly TRBD1 (6 bases). Looked up from germline, CDR1 is SGHDT and CDR2 is YYEEEE. V was shortened by 1 base and J by 2 bases, with 9 bases between the two germline ends. The CDR3 spans 14 residues. CDR3 loop: CASSLTGINTEAFF. The CDR3 DNA sequence: TGTGCCAGCAGCTTGACAGGGATCAACACTGAAGCTTTCTTT.

This clone was picked up one time. The rearrangement uses TRBV3-1 (or the pseudogene TRBV3-2) and TRBJ1-2; TRBD1 matches 8 bases. Per the germline V gene, CDR1 is LGHDT and CDR2 is YNNKEL (reference sequence). The CDR3 is 14 residues long. After removal of 1 base from V and 8 bases from J, the junction contained 6 bases not matched to a gene. The CDR3, as DNA: TGTGCCAGCAGCCAAGCTGGACAGGGTATCGGCTACACCTTC. Protein product: CASSQAGQGIGYTF.

The chain combines TRBV6-5 with TRBJ1-2, with a tentative D call TRBD1 (5 bases). The V end was cut by 7 bases, the J end by 2 bases, with 17 bases between. Germline assignment: CDR1 MNHEY and CDR2 SVGAGI. This CDR3 contains 15 residues. CDR3 residues: CASTPQWGGNYGYTF. The CDR3 DNA follows: TGTGCCAGCACCCCACAATGGGGGGGGAACTATGGCTACACCTTC.

This clone has more than one count but fewer than ten. The J gene is TRBJ1-2, the V gene TRBV29-1, with 9 bases that match TRBD1. The CDR3 consists of 15 residues. Germline trimming cut 4 bases from V and 7 bases from J; bases unmatched to any gene: 13. From germline, CDR1 is SQVTM and CDR2 ANQGSEA. DNA of the CDR3: TGCAGCGTTGGAGGCACAGGGGGCCGGATTGGTGGCTACACCTTC. It is translated as CSVGGTGGRIGGYTF. Full variable domain (missing parts from reference TRBV29-1 and TRBJ1-2): SAVISQKPSRDICQRGTSLTIQCQVDSQVTMMFWYRQQPGQSLTLIATANQGSEATYESGFVIDKFPISRPNLTFSTLTVSNMSPEDSSIYLCSVGGTGGRIGGYTFGSGTRLTVV.

V and J are TRBV4-2 and TRBJ1-4, with no clear D. The V end lost 2 bases, the J end lost 5 bases, and 12 bases lay between the germline ends. Germline values: CDR1 LGHNA, CDR2 YNFKEQ. CDR3 length: 15 residues. In DNA form, the CDR3 reads TGTGCCAGCAGCCAACTAGACCCTGCAAATGAAAAACTGTTTTTT. Translation gives CASSQLDPANEKLFF.

This chain links TRBV12-5 with TRBJ2-5; 12 positions agree with TRBD1. Trimming at V came to 6 bases and at J to 3 bases, leaving 5 bases not matched to a gene. Germline-derived CDR1 and CDR2 are LGHNT and FRNRAP. The CDR3 contains 15 residues. The CDR3 is CASGPGQGAKETQYF. As DNA, the CDR3 is TGTGCTAGTGGACCGGGACAGGGGGCTAAAGAGACCCAGTACTTC.

This chain uses TRBV5-1 with TRBJ2-3, with D uncertain. Germline-derived CDR1 and CDR2 are SGHRS and YFSETQ. V lost 0 bases and J lost 0, with 5 bases in between. This CDR3 region has 14 residues. The CDR3 spells CASSLATSTDTQYF. The CDR3 region has the DNA TGCGCCAGCAGCTTGGCTACTAGCACAGATACGCAGTATTTT.

V is TRBV5-1 and J is TRBJ1-4; 8 positions agree with TRBD1. The CDR3 extends over 12 amino acids. The junction had 2 bases not matched to a gene; V was cut back by 2 bases and J by 11 bases. Germline-derived CDR1 and CDR2 are SGHRS and YFSETQ. The CDR3 protein is CASSLRTGKLFF. CDR3 bases: TGCGCCAGCAGCTTAAGGACAGGGAAACTGTTTTTT.

In this sample, this clone turned up a few times. The chain joins TRBV11-3 to TRBJ2-7; D is undetermined. With 4 bases removed from V and 3 bases from J, the gap between germline ends came to 4 bases. Germline CDR1 and CDR2: SGHNT and YENEEA. The CDR3 sequence is 11 residues long. This chain's CDR3 is CASSSGYEQYF. CDR3 DNA: TGTGCCAGCAGCTCGGGCTACGAGCAGTACTTC.

DNA of the CDR3: TGCGCCAGCAGTGAGTCGGGGGCAGGGAATACCTACGAGCAGTACTTC. Protein: CASSESGAGNTYEQYF. The V and J genes are TRBV10-1 and TRBJ2-7; D might be TRBD1 (6 bases). With 0 bases removed from V and 2 bases from J, the gap between germline ends came to 14 bases. Germline V gene sequence: CDR1 WNHNN, CDR2 SYGVQD (reference sequence). This CDR3 contains 16 residues.

The J gene is TRBJ1-2, the V gene TRBV3-1 (or the pseudogene TRBV3-2); no firm D call. Germline values: CDR1 LGHDT, CDR2 YNNKEL (reference sequence). The CDR3 spans 11 residues. Trimming removed 0 bases from V and 12 bases from J, with 8 bases in between. CDR3 nucleotides: TGTGCCAGCAGCCAAGATCGCGGGCACACCTTC. It codes for CASSQDRGHTF.

This clone has only one observation. The J gene is TRBJ2-7, the V gene TRBV4-1, with no clear D. CDR3 length: 13 residues. V was trimmed by 1 base and J by 3 bases, leaving 7 bases between them. From germline, CDR1 is MGHRA and CDR2 YSYEKL. This CDR3 reads CASSQVPGYEQYF. The CDR3 region has the DNA TGCGCCAGCAGCCAAGTCCCAGGCTACGAGCAGTACTTC.

V gene TRBV19 combines with J gene TRBJ1-1; no definite D call. CDR3 length: 14 residues. Trimming pared 3 bases from V and 4 bases from J, leaving 12 bases between. Per germline, CDR1 LNHDA and CDR2 SQIVND (reference sequence). The CDR3 DNA reads as TGTGCCAGTAGTATTCTTGAATCGGGCACTGAAGCTTTCTTT. Translated: CASSILESGTEAFF.

The chain uses TRBV19 and TRBJ1-2; the match to TRBD1 covers 8 bases. The CDR3 has 14 amino acids. Germline V gene lookup returns CDR1 LNHDA and CDR2 SQIVND (reference sequence). Trimming removed 3 bases from V and 4 bases from J; junction bases left unmatched: 4. The CDR3 sequence: CASSITDRGYGYTF. Written as DNA, the CDR3 is TGTGCCAGTAGTATCACCGACAGGGGCTATGGCTACACCTTC.

This clone was counted once. The chain recombines TRBV6-1 with TRBJ1-3, with 11 bases aligning to TRBD1. Germline-derived CDR1 and CDR2 are MNHNS and SASEGT. The CDR3 has 16 residues. With 4 bases clipped from V and 1 base from J, the junction kept 3 bases outside the gene matches. DNA for the CDR3: TGTGCCAGCAGTGGGACAGGGGGCCGTTCTGGAAACACCATATATTTT. Translated, it gives CASSGTGGRSGNTIYF.

J is TRBJ2-7 and V is TRBV27, with D unresolved. V was shortened by 2 bases and J by 3 bases, with 14 bases between the two germline ends. This CDR3 is 15 amino acids long. The V gene's germline CDR1 is MNHEY and CDR2 SMNVEV (reference sequence). The DNA of the CDR3 is TGTGCCAGCAGTTTAGCCGGCTTTCAGGACTACGAGCAGTACTTC. This encodes CASSLAGFQDYEQYF.

The V gene is TRBV5-6, the J gene TRBJ1-1; no clear D gene. The V gene's germline CDR1 is SGHDT and CDR2 YYEEEE. V lost 5 bases and J lost 0, with 20 bases in between. The CDR3 loop spans 17 amino acids. The CDR3 region is CASSQPPGNIMNTEAFF. CDR3 sequence (DNA): TGTGCCAGCAGTCAGCCGCCGGGCAATATCATGAACACTGAAGCTTTCTTT.

This chain links TRBV19 with TRBJ1-6, with D possibly being TRBD1 (5 bases). Germline V CDR1 and CDR2: LNHDA, SQIVND (reference sequence). The ends were cut back, 5 bases at V and 11 bases at J, with 16 bases in the middle. This CDR3 comprises 14 residues. Here the CDR3 reads CASSGAARMPPLHF. In DNA, the CDR3 is TGTGCCAGTAGTGGGGCAGCACGCATGCCACCCCTCCACTTT.

The genes are TRBV5-1 and TRBJ2-7; 10 nucleotides match TRBD2. This CDR3 is built from 18 residues. Germline values: CDR1 SGHRS, CDR2 YFSETQ. V shed 1 base and J 2 bases; nucleotides not matched to a gene: 12. CDR3 coding DNA: TGCGCCAGCAGCTTGACGTCGGGTTCTAGCGGGGGCGCCTACGAGCAGTACTTC. Amino acid sequence: CASSLTSGSSGGAYEQYF.

In its sample, this clone was seen once. This chain links TRBV14 with TRBJ1-2, with a weak D call TRBD1 (5 bases). CDR1 is SGHDN, CDR2 FVKESK, per germline. Trimming removed 3 bases from V and 7 bases from J, with 15 bases in between. The CDR3 runs to 14 residues. DNA for the CDR3: TGTGCCAGCAGCCAGAGCGGAGGGGCACGTGGCTACACCTTC. Translation: CASSQSGGARGYTF.

This clone has only one observation. The chain links TRBV5-6 to TRBJ2-3; D is unclear. CDR3 length: 16 residues. V lost 4 bases, J lost 4 bases, and 19 bases lay in between. Germline lookup yields CDR1 SGHDT and CDR2 YYEEEE. The CDR3 coding sequence is TGTGCCAGCAGCCTCCCCACAGTCCTCTCATCAGATACGCAGTATTTT. Its translation: CASSLPTVLSSDTQYF.

The chain carries TRBV6-5 and TRBJ2-3; a weak D match, TRBD2 (7 bases). CDR3 length equals 15 residues. The V end lost 7 bases, the J end lost 1 base, and 15 bases lay between the germline ends. In germline, CDR1 is MNHEY, CDR2 SVGAGI. The chain's CDR3 is CASILGAGGTDTQYF. In DNA, the CDR3 is TGTGCCAGCATTCTGGGGGCGGGGGGCACAGATACGCAGTATTTT.